This T cell receptor beta chain is drawn from a study of tumor-infiltrating lymphocytes in primary liver carcinoma. Study observations and caveats: A significantly higher top-250-clone fraction was recorded for tumors than for blood (p = 0.039).

With respect to this clonotype: Antigen unknown. A much more abundant neighbour one base away suggests this may be a read error.

RNA was extracted from whole blood without cell sorting, alongside germline DNA. Per the germline V gene, CDR1 is MNHEY and CDR2 is SVGAGI. The CDR3 is made up of 14 amino acids. Production of TCR beta cDNA used around 500 ng total RNA together with a constant-region primer. ARM-PCR, slightly modified, supplied the TCR beta libraries through three nested multiplex PCR rounds. Rounds one and two of PCR, each of roughly 10 cycles, were primed with TRBV1-TRBV30 forward primers and a C-beta reverse primer. One entry per CDR3 protein, called by TCRdb with MiXCR from the multiplex PCR reads. The sample yields about 200,000 distinct CDR3 sequences, about 65% seen once.

This sequence joins TRBV6-5 and TRBJ1-2; D is perhaps TRBD1 (6 bases). The source of this sequence is a woman between 55 and 75 years old with primary liver carcinoma and hepatitis B virus infection. Sequencing was done on a sample of peripheral blood. The CDR3 DNA reads as TGTGCCAGCGGTTACTCGAACAGGGACTATGGCTACACCTTC. This encodes CASGYSNRDYGYTF.